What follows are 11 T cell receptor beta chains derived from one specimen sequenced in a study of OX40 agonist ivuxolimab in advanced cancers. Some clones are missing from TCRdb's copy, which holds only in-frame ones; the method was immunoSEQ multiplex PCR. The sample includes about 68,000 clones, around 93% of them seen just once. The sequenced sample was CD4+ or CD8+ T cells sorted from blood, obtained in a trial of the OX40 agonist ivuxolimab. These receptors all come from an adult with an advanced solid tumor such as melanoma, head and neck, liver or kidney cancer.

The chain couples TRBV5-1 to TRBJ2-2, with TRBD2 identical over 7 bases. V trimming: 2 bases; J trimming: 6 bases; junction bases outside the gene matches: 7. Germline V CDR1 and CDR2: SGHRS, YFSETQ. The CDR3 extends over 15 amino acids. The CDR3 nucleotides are TGCGCCAGCAGCTTTCGCGGGAGCCACCCCGGGGAGCTGTTTTTT. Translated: CASSFRGSHPGELFF.

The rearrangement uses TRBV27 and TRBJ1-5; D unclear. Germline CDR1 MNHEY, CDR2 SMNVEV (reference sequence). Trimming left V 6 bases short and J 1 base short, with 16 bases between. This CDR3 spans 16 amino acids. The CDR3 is CASRKHSDRSNQPQHF. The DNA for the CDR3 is TGTGCCAGCAGAAAACATTCGGACCGCAGCAATCAGCCCCAGCATTTT.

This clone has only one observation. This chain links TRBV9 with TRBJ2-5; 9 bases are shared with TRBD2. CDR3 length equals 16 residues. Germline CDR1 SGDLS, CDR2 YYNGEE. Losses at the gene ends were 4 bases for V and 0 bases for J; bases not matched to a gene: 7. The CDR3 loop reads CASSTTGLAHQETQYF. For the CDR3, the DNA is TGTGCCAGCAGCACAACGGGACTAGCACACCAAGAGACCCAGTACTTC.

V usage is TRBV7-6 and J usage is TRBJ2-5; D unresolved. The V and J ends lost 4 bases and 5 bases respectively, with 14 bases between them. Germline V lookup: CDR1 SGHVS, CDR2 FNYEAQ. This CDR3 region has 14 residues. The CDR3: CASSSLSRRETQYF. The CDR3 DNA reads TGTGCCAGCAGCTCCCTTAGTAGGCGGGAGACCCAGTACTTC. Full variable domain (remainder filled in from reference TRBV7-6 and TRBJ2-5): GAGVSQSPRYKVTKRGQDVALRCDPISGHVSLYWYRQALGQGPEFLTYFNYEAQQDKSGLPNDRFSAERPEGSISTLTIQRTEQRDSAMYRCASSSLSRRETQYFGPGTRLLVL.

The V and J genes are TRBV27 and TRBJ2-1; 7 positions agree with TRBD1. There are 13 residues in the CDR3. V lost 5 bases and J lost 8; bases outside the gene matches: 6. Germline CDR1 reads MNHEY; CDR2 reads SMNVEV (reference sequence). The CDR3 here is CASSGRQGHEQFF. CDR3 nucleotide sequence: TGTGCCAGCAGTGGGCGACAGGGCCATGAGCAGTTCTTC.

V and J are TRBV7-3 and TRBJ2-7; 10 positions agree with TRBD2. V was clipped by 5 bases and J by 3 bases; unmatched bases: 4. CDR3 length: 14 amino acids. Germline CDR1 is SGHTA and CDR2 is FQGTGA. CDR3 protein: CASSPLAGFYEQYF. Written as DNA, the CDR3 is TGTGCCAGCAGCCCACTAGCGGGATTCTACGAGCAGTACTTC.

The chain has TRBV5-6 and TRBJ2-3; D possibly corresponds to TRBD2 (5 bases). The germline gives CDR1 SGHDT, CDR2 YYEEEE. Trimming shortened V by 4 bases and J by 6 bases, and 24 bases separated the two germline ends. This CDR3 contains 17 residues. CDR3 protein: CASSQPLESYRGDTQYF. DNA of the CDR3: TGTGCCAGCAGCCAACCGCTCGAGTCCTATAGAGGGGATACGCAGTATTTT.

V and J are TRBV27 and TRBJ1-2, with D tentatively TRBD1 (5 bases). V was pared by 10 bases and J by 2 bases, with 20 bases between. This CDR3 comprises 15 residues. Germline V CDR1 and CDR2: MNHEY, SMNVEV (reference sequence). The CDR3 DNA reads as TGTGCCACAGGACATGGACGGCTGATAAACTATGGCTACACCTTC. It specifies CATGHGRLINYGYTF.

The CDR3 nucleotides read TGCGCCAGCAGTGAGTCGATAAGGGGGACATACCCCTACGAGCAGTACTTC. Translating gives CASSESIRGTYPYEQYF. The chain carries TRBV10-1 and TRBJ2-7; TRBD1 might be the D (6 bases). The V end lost 0 bases, the J end lost 2 bases, and 17 bases lay between the germline ends. CDR3 length equals 17 residues. Germline V gene lookup returns CDR1 WNHNN and CDR2 SYGVQD (reference sequence).

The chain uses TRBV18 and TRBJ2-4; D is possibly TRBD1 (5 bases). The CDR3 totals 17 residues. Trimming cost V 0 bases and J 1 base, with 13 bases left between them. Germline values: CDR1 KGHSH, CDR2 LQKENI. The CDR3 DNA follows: TGTGCCAGCTCACCACCGGCAGGGTTTGGGGCCAAAAACATTCAGTACTTC. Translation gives CASSPPAGFGAKNIQYF.

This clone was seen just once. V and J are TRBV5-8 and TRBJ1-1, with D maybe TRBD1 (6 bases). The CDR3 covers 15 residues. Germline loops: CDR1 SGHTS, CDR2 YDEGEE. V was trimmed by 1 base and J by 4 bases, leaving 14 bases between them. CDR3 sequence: CASSLRGGLGTEAFF. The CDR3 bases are TGTGCCAGCAGCTTGAGGGGGGGGCTAGGCACTGAAGCTTTCTTT.